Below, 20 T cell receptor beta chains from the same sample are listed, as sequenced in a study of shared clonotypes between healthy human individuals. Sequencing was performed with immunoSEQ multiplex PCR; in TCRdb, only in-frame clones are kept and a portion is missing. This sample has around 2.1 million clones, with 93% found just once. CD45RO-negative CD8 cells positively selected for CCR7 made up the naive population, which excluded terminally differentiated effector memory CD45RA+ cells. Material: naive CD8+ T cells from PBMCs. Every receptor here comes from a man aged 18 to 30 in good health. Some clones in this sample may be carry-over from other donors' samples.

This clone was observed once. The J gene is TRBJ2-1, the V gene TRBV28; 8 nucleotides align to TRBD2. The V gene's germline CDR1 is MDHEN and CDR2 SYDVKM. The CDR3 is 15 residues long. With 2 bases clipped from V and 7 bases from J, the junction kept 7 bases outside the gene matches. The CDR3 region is CASSLVAGGSNEQFF. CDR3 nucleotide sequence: TGTGCCAGCAGTTTAGTTGCGGGAGGATCTAATGAGCAGTTCTTC.

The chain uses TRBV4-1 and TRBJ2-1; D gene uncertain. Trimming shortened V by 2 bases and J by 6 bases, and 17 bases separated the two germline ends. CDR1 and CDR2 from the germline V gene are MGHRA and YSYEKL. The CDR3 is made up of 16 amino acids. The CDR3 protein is CASSQLFGIAGNEQFF. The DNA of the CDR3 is TGCGCCAGCAGCCAACTTTTTGGGATAGCAGGCAATGAGCAGTTCTTC.

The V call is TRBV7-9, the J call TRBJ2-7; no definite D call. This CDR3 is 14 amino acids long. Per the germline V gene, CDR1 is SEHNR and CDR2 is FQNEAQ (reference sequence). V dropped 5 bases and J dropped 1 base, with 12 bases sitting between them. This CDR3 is CASSPRAESYEQYF. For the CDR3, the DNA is TGTGCCAGCAGCCCTAGGGCGGAGTCCTACGAGCAGTACTTC.

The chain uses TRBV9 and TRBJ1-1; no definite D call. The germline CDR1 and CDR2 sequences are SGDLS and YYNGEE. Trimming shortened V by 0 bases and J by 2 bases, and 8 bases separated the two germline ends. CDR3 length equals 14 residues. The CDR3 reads CASSVVSTNTEAFF. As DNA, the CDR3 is TGTGCCAGCAGCGTAGTGAGCACCAACACTGAAGCTTTCTTT. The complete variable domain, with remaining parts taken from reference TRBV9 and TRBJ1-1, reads DSGVTQTPKHLITATGQRVTLRCSPRSGDLSVYWYQQSLDQGLQFLIQYYNGEERAKGNILERFSAQQFPDLHSELNLSSLELGDSALYFCASSVVSTNTEAFFGQGTRLTVV.

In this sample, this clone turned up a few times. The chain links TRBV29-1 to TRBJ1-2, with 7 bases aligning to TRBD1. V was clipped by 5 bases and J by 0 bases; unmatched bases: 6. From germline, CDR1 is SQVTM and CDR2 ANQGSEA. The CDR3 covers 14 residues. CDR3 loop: CSVSGTDSNYGYTF. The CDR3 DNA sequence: TGCAGCGTTTCTGGGACAGACTCTAACTATGGCTACACCTTC.

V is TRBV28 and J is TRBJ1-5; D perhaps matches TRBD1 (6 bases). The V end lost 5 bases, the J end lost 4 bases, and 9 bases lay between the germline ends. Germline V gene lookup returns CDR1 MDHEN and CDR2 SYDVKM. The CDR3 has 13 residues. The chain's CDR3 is CASSPGQNQPQHF. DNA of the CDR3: TGTGCCAGCAGTCCCGGACAGAATCAGCCCCAGCATTTT. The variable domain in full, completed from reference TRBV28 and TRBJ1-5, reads DVKVTQSSRYLVKRTGEKVFLECVQDMDHENMFWYRQDPGLGLRLIYFSYDVKMKEKGDIPEGYSVSREKKERFSLILESASTNQTSMYLCASSPGQNQPQHFGDGTRLSIL.

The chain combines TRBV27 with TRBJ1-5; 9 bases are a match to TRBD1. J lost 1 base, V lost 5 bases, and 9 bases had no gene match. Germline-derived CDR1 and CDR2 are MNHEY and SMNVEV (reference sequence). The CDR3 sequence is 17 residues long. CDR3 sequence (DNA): TGTGCCAGCAGTCCAGAGGGACAGGGATGGAGCAATCAGCCCCAGCATTTT. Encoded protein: CASSPEGQGWSNQPQHF.

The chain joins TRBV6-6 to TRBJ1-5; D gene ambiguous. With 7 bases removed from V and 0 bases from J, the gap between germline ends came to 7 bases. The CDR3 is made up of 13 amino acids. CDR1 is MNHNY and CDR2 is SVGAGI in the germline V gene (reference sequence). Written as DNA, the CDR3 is TGTGCCAGCACCGAGTATAGCAATCAGCCCCAGCATTTT. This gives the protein CASTEYSNQPQHF.

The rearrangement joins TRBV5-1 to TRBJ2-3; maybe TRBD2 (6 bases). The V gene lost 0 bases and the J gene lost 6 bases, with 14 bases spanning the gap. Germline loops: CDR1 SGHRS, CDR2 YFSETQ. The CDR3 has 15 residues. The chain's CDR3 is CASSLGFERVDTQYF. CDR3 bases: TGCGCCAGCAGCTTGGGATTCGAGCGGGTGGATACGCAGTATTTT.

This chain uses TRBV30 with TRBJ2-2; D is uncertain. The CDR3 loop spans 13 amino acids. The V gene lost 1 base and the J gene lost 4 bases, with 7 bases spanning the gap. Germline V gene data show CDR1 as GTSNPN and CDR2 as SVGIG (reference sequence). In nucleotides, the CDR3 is TGTGCCTGGAGTGCCTTGCGCACCGGGGAGCTGTTTTTT. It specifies CAWSALRTGELFF.

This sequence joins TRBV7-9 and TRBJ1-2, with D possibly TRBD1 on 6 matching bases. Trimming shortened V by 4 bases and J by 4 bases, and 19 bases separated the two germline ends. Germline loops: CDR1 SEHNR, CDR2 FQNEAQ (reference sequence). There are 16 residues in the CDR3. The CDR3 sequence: CASSSSVGGSLYGYTF. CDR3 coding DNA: TGTGCCAGCAGCTCTAGTGTAGGGGGGTCCCTCTATGGCTACACCTTC.

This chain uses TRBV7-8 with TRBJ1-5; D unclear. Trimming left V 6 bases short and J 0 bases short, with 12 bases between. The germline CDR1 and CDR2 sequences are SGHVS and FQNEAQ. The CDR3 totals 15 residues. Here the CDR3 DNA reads TGTGCCAGCAGTTTCGAGGCGATTAGCAATCAGCCCCAGCATTTT. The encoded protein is CASSFEAISNQPQHF.

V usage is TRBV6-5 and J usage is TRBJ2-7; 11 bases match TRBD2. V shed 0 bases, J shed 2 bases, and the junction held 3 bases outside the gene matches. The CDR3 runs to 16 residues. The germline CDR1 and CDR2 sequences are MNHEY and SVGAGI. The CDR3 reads CASSYSLLAGAYEQYF. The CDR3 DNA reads TGTGCCAGCAGTTACTCTTTACTAGCGGGGGCCTACGAGCAGTACTTC.

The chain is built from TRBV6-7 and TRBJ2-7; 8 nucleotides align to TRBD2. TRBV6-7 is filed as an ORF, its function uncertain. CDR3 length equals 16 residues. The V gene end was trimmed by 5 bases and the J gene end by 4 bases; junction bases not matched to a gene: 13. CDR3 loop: CASSLPSGRGSYEQYF. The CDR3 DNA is TGTGCCAGCAGTCTACCAAGCGGGAGAGGAAGTTACGAGCAGTACTTC.

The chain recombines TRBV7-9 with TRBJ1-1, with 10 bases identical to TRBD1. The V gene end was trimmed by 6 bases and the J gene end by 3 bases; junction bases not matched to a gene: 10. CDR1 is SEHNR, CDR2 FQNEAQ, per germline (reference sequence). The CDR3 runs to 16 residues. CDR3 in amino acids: CASSAQDRGLYTEAFF. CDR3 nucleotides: TGTGCCAGCAGTGCCCAGGACAGGGGGTTGTACACTGAAGCTTTCTTT. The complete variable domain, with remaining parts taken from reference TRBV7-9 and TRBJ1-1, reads DTGVSQNPRHKITKRGQNVTFRCDPISEHNRLYWYRQTLGQGPEFLTYFQNEAQLEKSRLLSDRFSAERPKGSFSTLEIQRTEQGDSAMYLCASSAQDRGLYTEAFFGQGTRLTVV.

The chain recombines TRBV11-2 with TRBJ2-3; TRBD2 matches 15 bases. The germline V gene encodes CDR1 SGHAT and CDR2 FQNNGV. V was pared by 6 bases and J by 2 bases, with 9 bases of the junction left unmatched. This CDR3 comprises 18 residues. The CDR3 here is CASRGLAGGDQNTDTQYF. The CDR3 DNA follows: TGTGCCAGCAGAGGACTAGCGGGAGGGGACCAAAACACAGATACGCAGTATTTT.

The CDR3 protein is CASSLRGAGWQPQHF. The CDR3 bases are TGTGCCAGCAGTTTACGGGGGGCAGGGTGGCAGCCCCAGCATTTT. The rearrangement uses TRBV27 and TRBJ1-5, with D maybe TRBD1 (6 bases). Per the germline V gene, CDR1 is MNHEY and CDR2 is SMNVEV (reference sequence). V gave up 2 bases and J gave up 7 bases, with 15 bases separating them. The CDR3 length is 15 residues.

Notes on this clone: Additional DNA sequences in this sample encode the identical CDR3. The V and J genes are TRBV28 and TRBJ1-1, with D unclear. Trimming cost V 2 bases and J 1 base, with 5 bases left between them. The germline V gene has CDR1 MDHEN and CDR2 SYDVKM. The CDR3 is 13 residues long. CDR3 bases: TGTGCCAGCAGTTTAAACCGGAACACTGAAGCTTTCTTT. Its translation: CASSLNRNTEAFF. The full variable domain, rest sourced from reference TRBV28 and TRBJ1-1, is DVKVTQSSRYLVKRTGEKVFLECVQDMDHENMFWYRQDPGLGLRLIYFSYDVKMKEKGDIPEGYSVSREKKERFSLILESASTNQTSMYLCASSLNRNTEAFFGQGTRLTVV.

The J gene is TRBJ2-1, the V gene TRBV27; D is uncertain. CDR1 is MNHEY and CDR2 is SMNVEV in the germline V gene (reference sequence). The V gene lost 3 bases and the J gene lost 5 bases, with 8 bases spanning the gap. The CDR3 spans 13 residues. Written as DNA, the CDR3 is TGTGCCAGCAGTTTTTCTAAGAACAATGAGCAGTTCTTC. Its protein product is CASSFSKNNEQFF.

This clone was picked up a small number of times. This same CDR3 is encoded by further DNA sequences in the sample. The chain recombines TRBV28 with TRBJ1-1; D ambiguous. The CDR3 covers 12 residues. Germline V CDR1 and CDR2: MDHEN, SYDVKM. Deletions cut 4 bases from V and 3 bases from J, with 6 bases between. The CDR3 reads CASSSGDTEAFF. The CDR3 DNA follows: TGTGCCAGCAGTTCGGGAGACACTGAAGCTTTCTTT.